The 32 T cell receptor beta chains below all came from one sample that was sequenced in a study of T cells in Graves' hyperthyroidism and ophthalmopathy. It was RNA transcripts that yielded the amplified TCR beta CDR3 regions. A set of HTBI primers served as the primers for a first-round RT-PCR of the TCR CDR3. TCRdb re-analysed the multiplex PCR reads in MiXCR, keeping a single row per CDR3 protein. Of approximately 520,000 distinct CDR3 sequences listed, around 20% are singletons. Sequencing was done on a sample of blood. All receptors come from a man aged 18 to 30 with Graves' hyperthyroidism.

The V and J genes are TRBV4-3 and TRBJ1-3; no firm D call. Germline V lookup: CDR1 LGHNA, CDR2 YSLEER. V lost 0 bases and J 2 bases, leaving 26 bases between the germline ends. The CDR3 runs to 21 residues. The CDR3 region is CASSQDSIRPWGNPAGNTIYF. In nucleotides, the CDR3 is TGCGCCAGCAGCCAAGACTCAATCCGTCCTTGGGGAAACCCGGCTGGAAACACCATATATTTT.

This clonotype was counted ten times or more. V is TRBV6-1 and J is TRBJ1-2; a possible D gene is TRBD1 (5 bases). Trimming removed 1 base from V and 4 bases from J, with 13 bases in between. The CDR3 runs to 15 residues. Germline V gene data show CDR1 as MNHNS and CDR2 as SASEGT. In DNA form, the CDR3 reads TGTGCCAGCAGTGAAGTAGAACGGACACGCTATGGCTACACCTTC. Protein sequence: CASSEVERTRYGYTF.

This clonotype has more than one count but fewer than ten. The chain has TRBV18 and TRBJ2-7; TRBD2 matches 9 bases. V shed 6 bases, J shed 6 bases, and the junction held 15 bases outside the gene matches. CDR3 length: 16 amino acids. Germline CDR1 is KGHSH and CDR2 is LQKENI. The CDR3 sequence: CASSRGAGGNFLEQYF. Here the CDR3 DNA reads TGTGCCAGCTCCCGAGGCGCGGGGGGGAATTTCCTCGAGCAGTACTTC.

This clonotype was detected many times. V is TRBV29-1 and J is TRBJ1-2, with TRBD1 identical over 9 bases. CDR3 length equals 15 residues. V gave up 6 bases and J gave up 2 bases; unmatched junction bases: 10. CDR1 is SQVTM, CDR2 ANQGSEA, per germline. CDR3 amino acids: CSVPGTGSENYGYTF. The CDR3 region has the DNA TGCAGCGTCCCGGGGACAGGGTCGGAGAACTATGGCTACACCTTC.

Regarding this clonotype: An end of the junction differs from the germline gene, which may be a read error. The rearrangement links TRBV6-1 to TRBJ2-7; 8 bases agree with TRBD1. Germline V CDR1 and CDR2: MNHNS, SASEGT. The CDR3 contains 14 residues. CDR3 coding DNA: TGTACCAGCAGCCAAACAGGGGGCTCCTACGAGCAGTACTTC. It specifies CTSSQTGGSYEQYF.

V is TRBV12-3 or TRBV12-4 and J is TRBJ2-5, with a tentative D call TRBD2 (6 bases). Trimming took 5 bases from V and 3 from J, leaving 13 bases between them. The CDR3 has 14 amino acids. Written as DNA, the CDR3 is TGTGCCAGCAGTCTCCGGGACTTTAAAGAGACCCAGTACTTC. This sequence encodes CASSLRDFKETQYF.

This clonotype has at least ten counts. This chain joins TRBV12-3 or TRBV12-4 and TRBJ1-1; D may be TRBD1 (5 bases). The CDR3 is 15 residues long. V shed 3 bases and J shed 5 bases, with 16 bases lying between them. CDR3 in amino acids: CASSFRSGLVTEAFF. The CDR3, as DNA: TGTGCCAGCAGTTTTCGGTCGGGACTCGTAACTGAAGCTTTCTTT.

There are many counts of this clonotype. This chain uses TRBV30 with TRBJ2-5; D call uncertain. Trimming left V 3 bases short and J 5 bases short, with 7 bases between. Germline values: CDR1 GTSNPN, CDR2 SVGIG (reference sequence). The CDR3 covers 11 residues. The CDR3 coding sequence is TGTGCCTGGAGAGAGAGGGAGACCCAGTACTTC. It is translated as CAWRERETQYF.

The sample holds many counts of this clonotype. The chain carries TRBV15 and TRBJ2-7; TRBD1 agrees at 9 bases. J lost 5 bases, V lost 1 base, and 3 bases had no gene match. The CDR3 has 14 residues. CDR1 is LNHNV, CDR2 YYDKDF, per germline (reference sequence). CDR3 amino acids: CATSRGDRDNEQYF. CDR3 DNA: TGTGCCACCAGCAGAGGGGACAGGGACAACGAGCAGTACTTC.

This clonotype has a count of ten or more. The genes are TRBV24-1 and TRBJ2-4; D not resolved. V lost 12 bases and J lost 0, with 8 bases in between. Germline V gene lookup returns CDR1 KGHDR and CDR2 SFDVKD. The CDR3 extends over 12 amino acids. CDR3 in amino acids: CAPYIAKNIQYF. The DNA of the CDR3 is TGTGCCCCGTACATAGCCAAAAACATTCAGTACTTC.

This clonotype showed up many times. The genes are TRBV6-1 and TRBJ1-2, with D possibly being TRBD1 (5 bases). The V and J ends lost 11 bases and 4 bases respectively, with 17 bases between them. The CDR3 contains 13 residues. In germline, CDR1 is MNHNS, CDR2 SASEGT. This CDR3 is CAVARDGPYGYTF. The CDR3 nucleotides read TGTGCCGTCGCCCGGGACGGCCCCTATGGCTACACCTTC.

Note on this clonotype: With a much larger clone just one base away, this may be a read error. J is TRBJ2-5 and V is TRBV6-1; possibly TRBD1 for D (6 bases). The CDR3 runs to 13 residues. Germline V CDR1 and CDR2: MNHNS, SASEGT. Trimming cost V 5 bases and J 13 bases, with 20 bases left between them. CDR3 sequence reads: CASSTGNRWALYF. As DNA, the CDR3 is TGTGCCAGCAGTACAGGGAACCGGTGGGCCCTGTACTTC.

This clonotype was counted at least ten times. The CDR3 DNA follows: TGCGCCAGCAGTGGGACCGGGACTAGCCAAGAGACCCAGTACTTC. Its translation: CASSGTGTSQETQYF. The rearrangement links TRBV10-2 to TRBJ2-5; 8 nucleotides align to TRBD2. This CDR3 contains 15 residues. The V and J ends lost 4 bases and 1 base, in that order; junction bases with no gene match: 5. Germline-derived CDR1 and CDR2 are WSHSY and SAAADI.

This clonotype has at least ten counts. The chain carries TRBV6-2 or TRBV6-3 and TRBJ2-5; D might be TRBD1 (5 bases). Germline V gene lookup returns CDR1 MNHEY and CDR2 SVGEGT. The CDR3 has 14 amino acids. Trimming pared 6 bases from V and 2 bases from J, leaving 13 bases between. The CDR3 loop is CASRTEASQETQYF. DNA for the CDR3: TGTGCCAGCAGGACAGAGGCTAGTCAAGAGACCCAGTACTTC.

There are many counts of this clonotype. The gene calls are TRBV7-2 and TRBJ1-2; 7 bases fit TRBD1. This CDR3 has 14 residues. Germline loops: CDR1 SGHTA, CDR2 FQGNSA. Germline trimming cut 6 bases from V and 4 bases from J; bases unmatched to any gene: 8. The CDR3 here is CASSPQTGSYGYTF. CDR3 nucleotides: TGTGCCAGCAGTCCACAGACAGGGAGCTATGGCTACACCTTC. Using reference TRBV7-2 and TRBJ1-2 for the parts outside the CDR3, the full variable domain is GAGVSQSPSNKVTEKGKDVELRCDPISGHTALYWYRQSLGQGLEFLIYFQGNSAPDKSGLPSDRFSAERTGGSVSTLTIQRTQQEDSAVYLCASSPQTGSYGYTFGSGTRLTVV.

As to this clonotype: One junction end disagrees with the germline gene, perhaps due to a read error. This rearrangement joins TRBV12-3 or TRBV12-4 to TRBJ1-1, with D perhaps matching TRBD1 (5 bases). The CDR3 consists of 13 residues. CDR3 protein: CASSFHLGAEACF. DNA of the CDR3: TGTGCCAGCAGTTTCCACCTAGGGGCTGAAGCTTGCTTT.

This clonotype was observed many times. The gene calls are TRBV2 and TRBJ1-1; perhaps TRBD1 as D (5 bases). Trimming removed 6 bases from V and 5 bases from J, with 19 bases in between. Germline V CDR1 and CDR2: SNHLY, FYNNEI. The CDR3 contains 15 residues. The CDR3 DNA sequence: TGTGCCAGCAGCCCTTATGGGGCAGGAGCGACTGAAGCTTTCTTT. It specifies CASSPYGAGATEAFF.

This clonotype was recorded many times. This chain links TRBV28 with TRBJ1-1, with 9 bases that match TRBD1. The CDR3 contains 14 residues. The V segment lost 2 bases and the J segment 11 bases; nucleotides outside the gene matches: 9. Per the germline V gene, CDR1 is MDHEN and CDR2 is SYDVKM. The CDR3 reads CASSLIGTGRGAFF. The CDR3, as DNA: TGTGCCAGCAGTTTAATCGGGACAGGGAGGGGGGCTTTCTTT.

This clonotype appeared a few times. This chain uses TRBV9 with TRBJ2-5; TRBD2 agrees at 8 bases. V shed 1 base, J shed 4 bases, and the junction held 3 bases outside the gene matches. The V gene's germline CDR1 is SGDLS and CDR2 YYNGEE. The length of the CDR3 is 14 residues. The CDR3 nucleotides are TGTGCCAGCAGCGTAATCAGCGGGGGAGAGACCCAGTACTTC. As protein: CASSVISGGETQYF. Based on the CDR3 plus reference TRBV9 and TRBJ2-5, the full variable domain is DSGVTQTPKHLITATGQRVTLRCSPRSGDLSVYWYQQSLDQGLQFLIQYYNGEERAKGNILERFSAQQFPDLHSELNLSSLELGDSALYFCASSVISGGETQYFGPGTRLLVL.

The table lists this clonotype with many counts. The rearrangement joins TRBV12-3 or TRBV12-4 to TRBJ2-7, with D unclear. The CDR3 sequence is 13 residues long. Trimming removed 5 bases from V and 6 bases from J, with 14 bases in between. CDR3 sequence (DNA): TGTGCCAGCAGTGCCTGGACCCCTCCCGAGCAGTACTTC. Translated: CASSAWTPPEQYF.

Regarding this clonotype: Sequence at one end of the junction differs from germline and may be a read error. This chain uses TRBV7-8 with TRBJ1-1, with a possible D match to TRBD1 (6 bases). The CDR3 runs to 13 residues. Germline CDR1 and CDR2: SGHVS and FQNEAQ. Written as DNA, the CDR3 is TGTGCCAGCAGCTTAACCCTTGCAGGGGTAGCTGTCTTT. Translation: CASSLTLAGVAVF.

This clonotype was detected many times. The chain employs TRBV12-3 or TRBV12-4 and TRBJ2-2, with a tentative D call TRBD1 (6 bases). The CDR3 contains 14 residues. V shed 6 bases and J shed 3 bases, with 11 bases lying between them. In DNA, the CDR3 is TGTGCCAGCAGGTCCGGGACATACACCGGGGAGCTGTTTTTT. Its protein is CASRSGTYTGELFF.

Remarks on this clonotype: This is likely a read error, given that the CDR3 carries no conserved phenylalanine or tryptophan at its end. The chain has TRBV12-3 or TRBV12-4 and TRBJ2-7; 10 nucleotides align to TRBD1. Trimming removed 5 bases from V and 3 bases from J; junction bases left unmatched: 4. The CDR3 runs to 14 residues. CDR3 amino acids: CASSLRDRGYEQYL. DNA for the CDR3: TGTGCCAGCAGTCTACGGGACAGGGGCTACGAGCAGTACCTC.

This clonotype occurred many times. V usage is TRBV7-9 and J usage is TRBJ2-2; no definite D call. Germline V gene data show CDR1 as SEHNR and CDR2 as FQNEAQ (reference sequence). The CDR3 is made up of 12 amino acids. Trimming cost V 5 bases and J 7 bases, with 8 bases left between them. The CDR3: CASSPPSGELFF. The CDR3 DNA reads TGTGCCAGCAGCCCACCCAGCGGGGAGCTGTTTTTT.

CDR3 residues: CASSTLQGTGELFF. The CDR3 bases are TGCGCCAGCAGCACGTTACAGGGGACCGGGGAGCTGTTTTTT. This chain connects TRBV5-1 to TRBJ2-2, with TRBD1 matching over 7 bases. Germline V gene lookup returns CDR1 SGHRS and CDR2 YFSETQ. This CDR3 contains 14 residues. With 4 bases clipped from V and 5 bases from J, the junction kept 5 bases outside the gene matches.

This clonotype was seen at least ten times. CDR3 amino acids: CASSFRGLANEQYF. DNA for the CDR3: TGTGCCAGCAGTTTTCGTGGACTAGCGAACGAGCAGTACTTC. The rearrangement joins TRBV28 to TRBJ2-7, with TRBD2 matching over 9 bases. The CDR3 runs 14 residues. V dropped 3 bases and J dropped 5; count of bases not matched to a gene: 5. CDR1 and CDR2 from the germline V gene are MDHEN and SYDVKM.

The chain uses TRBV19 and TRBJ2-5; TRBD1 matches at 9 bases. The CDR3 runs to 14 residues. V shed 5 bases and J 3 bases; nucleotides not matched to a gene: 4. Germline assignment: CDR1 LNHDA and CDR2 SQIVND (reference sequence). The CDR3 coding sequence is TGTGCCAGTAGTCGCGGACAGGGGAAAGAGACCCAGTACTTC. Amino acid sequence: CASSRGQGKETQYF.

The sample holds many counts of this clonotype. The chain has TRBV5-1 and TRBJ2-7, with D possibly matching TRBD1 (6 bases). Trimming removed 4 bases from V and 9 bases from J, with 17 bases in between. The V gene's germline CDR1 is SGHRS and CDR2 YFSETQ. This CDR3 region has 13 residues. The CDR3 here is CASSAGTSFGQYF. DNA for the CDR3: TGCGCCAGCAGCGCCGGGACAAGCTTCGGGCAGTACTTC. Variable domain in full (rest from reference TRBV5-1 and TRBJ2-7): KAGVTQTPRYLIKTRGQQVTLSCSPISGHRSVSWYQQTPGQGLQFLFEYFSETQRNKGNFPGRFSGRQFSNSRSEMNVSTLELGDSALYLCASSAGTSFGQYFGPGTRLTVT.

This clonotype was counted a few times. The rearrangement uses TRBV20-1 and TRBJ1-2; 9 nucleotides agree with TRBD1. Germline CDR1 DFQATT, CDR2 SNEGSKA (reference sequence). The CDR3 consists of 13 residues. V lost 6 bases to trimming and J lost 8 bases; unmatched junction nucleotides: 10. CDR3 sequence: CSAPGQGKGGYTF. In nucleotides, the CDR3 is TGCAGTGCCCCGGGACAGGGAAAGGGAGGCTACACCTTC.

This chain uses TRBV19 with TRBJ1-2; D not certain. V was cut by 4 bases and J by 1 base, with 13 bases left in between. Germline lookup yields CDR1 LNHDA and CDR2 SQIVND (reference sequence). The CDR3 runs 15 residues. In DNA form, the CDR3 reads TGTGCCAGTAGTACCGAAGGACGGAATAACTATGGCTACACCTTC. It specifies CASSTEGRNNYGYTF.

This clonotype turned up a few times. This chain uses TRBV29-1 with TRBJ1-2; D is unresolved. Germline CDR1 is SQVTM and CDR2 is ANQGSEA. The CDR3 consists of 12 residues. The CDR3 sequence is CSGYARVYGYTF. The DNA of the CDR3 is TGCAGTGGCTATGCTAGGGTTTATGGCTACACCTTC.

This rearrangement joins TRBV27 to TRBJ1-5; D unclear. Germline-derived CDR1 and CDR2 are MNHEY and SMNVEV (reference sequence). V lost 0 bases and J 9 bases, leaving 3 bases between the germline ends. CDR3 size: 11 residues. The chain's CDR3 is CASSLSMPQHF. The CDR3 DNA reads as TGTGCCAGCAGTTTATCGATGCCCCAGCATTTT.